This paragraph reports one T cell receptor beta chain. This clone has a handful of counts. Which antigen it targets is not known. The record has no base qualities; no much larger clone is one base away. The data belong to a study of beta chain features in type 1 diabetes (dated 2018 in TCRdb). Context from the whole study: No differences in mean age, gender distribution, total cell number or subset yield were found between patients and healthy donors. A total of 90 million to 130 million sorted cells were examined across all samples, and a strong correlation was observed between cell number per subset and RNA yield. The study compared the TCRB repertoires of sorted circulating CD4+ T cell subsets in recently diagnosed type 1 diabetes patients with those in matched healthy donors. Naive and central memory subsets were obtained from all 30 or so donors, but regulatory and stem cell-like memory subsets were isolated from only 8 patients and roughly eight healthy donors. Overall study results and their limits: The naive, central memory and regulatory TCRB repertoires appeared to resemble one another more closely among patients than among healthy donors. Because cDNA rather than genomic DNA was sequenced, highly expressing activated cells could have been over-represented, although no difference in activation and CD3 levels was found between groups. HLA sub-analyses involved small numbers of individuals, so any influence of HLA type on TCRB rearrangement remained unresolved. PCR might favor shorter templates, but patient and control samples were amplified and corrected together, so any skew would affect both groups equally. In all four CD4+ subsets, TCRB CDR3 length was moderately but significantly shorter in type 1 diabetes patients. At VDJ recombination sites, patients with type 1 diabetes made fewer insertions and deleted more nucleotides, a pattern implying thymic rearrangement abnormalities.

V loses 3 bases of germline sequence and J loses 3 bases, and the interval between the two ends is 12 bases. CDR1 and CDR2 (SEHNR, FQNEAQ) derive from the germline V gene (reference sequence). The CDR3 starts with the cysteine, ends with the phenylalanine, and has 15 residues. Only CDR3 DNA is held: 45 bases, read in frame from base 1. The High Capacity cDNA Reverse Transcription Kit was used to reverse transcribe all of the isolated RNA, meaning that expressed TCRB transcripts were what got sequenced. Naive, central memory and regulatory T cell samples underwent deep immunoSEQ sequencing, averaging roughly 3.3 million total reads per sample. After sorted cells were lysed in RLT buffer, RNA was extracted with DNase-treated RNeasy Micro or Mini kits, with the choice depending on cell number. To prevent cross-contamination, each cell subset was processed individually, whereas patient and healthy donor samples were processed jointly. TCRB sequences were amplified from cDNA with the immunoSEQ multiplex PCR, producing 87-bp fragments spanning the CDR3 region. The amplicons were sequenced using the Illumina HiSeq platform. The published analysis was carried out like this. PCR bias was computationally corrected using synthetic template baselines, reads within Hamming distance 2 were collapsed, and singletons that could not be merged were discarded. By aligning reads against IMGT, V, D and J genes, CDR3 length, and insertions or deletions at six rearrangement sites were assigned. Within each subset, clonotype counts were normalized to sorted cell number, and only after that were true diversity and Gini coefficients computed with the tcR R package. The overlap coefficient, calculated on TCRB nucleotide sequences, was used to measure repertoire sharing. As a proxy for the pre-selection repertoire, out-of-frame TCRB sequences from naive cells were analyzed. TCRdb took over this immuneACCESS table, retaining in-frame rearrangements with V and J assigned. Such tables are incomplete; in checked studies, under half of the missing clones stem from an unresolved V gene, and the remainder is unexplained. D and trimming come from the DNA, and the V and J calls and clone size come from that table. The sample has under 400,000 clones on record, roughly 12% of them singletons. The biggest ten clones account for approximately 0.015% of the sample.

Each donor gave one peripheral blood draw, approximately 110 mL on average, collected into heparinised tubes. A BD FACSAria II was used to sort naive, central memory, regulatory and stem cell-like memory CD4+ T cells with a panel that included CD45RO, CCR7, CD25, CD127, CD95 and CD27. A purity above 98% was achieved for all sorted populations. PBMCs were isolated right away by Lymphoprep density gradient centrifugation and were stained directly, without culture. So that batch effects would be minimized, each experiment stained and sorted samples in pairs, pairing one healthy donor with one patient.

The chain employs TRBV7-9 and TRBJ1-5, with the D gene not confidently named. This clonotype was obtained from a man aged 18 to 29 in good health. Sequenced input: naive CD4+ T cells from blood. According to the study, the label for this sample's cell subset or site signals: true naive CD4+ T cells. The CDR3 loop reads CASSLGGLFNQPQHF. The nucleotides are TGTGCCAGCAGCTTGGGAGGGCTCTTCAATCAGCCCCAGCATTTT.